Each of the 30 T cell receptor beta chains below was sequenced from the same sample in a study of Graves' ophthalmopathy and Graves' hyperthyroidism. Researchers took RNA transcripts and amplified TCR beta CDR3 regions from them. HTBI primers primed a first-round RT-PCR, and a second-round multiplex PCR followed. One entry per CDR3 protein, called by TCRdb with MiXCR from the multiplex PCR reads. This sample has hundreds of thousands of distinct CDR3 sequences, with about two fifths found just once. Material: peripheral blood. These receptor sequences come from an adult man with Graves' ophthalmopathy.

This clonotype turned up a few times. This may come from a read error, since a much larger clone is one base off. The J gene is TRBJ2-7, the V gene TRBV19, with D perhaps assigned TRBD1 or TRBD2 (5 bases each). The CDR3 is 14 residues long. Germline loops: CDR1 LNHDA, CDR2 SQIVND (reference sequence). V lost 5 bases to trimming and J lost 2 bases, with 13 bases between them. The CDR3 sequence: CASSVLGPTYEQYF. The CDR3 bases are TGTGCCAGTAGTGTGTTGGGACCCACCTACGAGCAGTACTTC. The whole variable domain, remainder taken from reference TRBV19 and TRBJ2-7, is DGGITQSPKYLFRKEGQNVTLSCEQNLNHDAMYWYRQDPGQGLRLIYYSQIVNDFQKGDIAEGYSVSREKKESFPLTVTSAQKNPTAFYLCASSVLGPTYEQYFGPGTRLTVT.

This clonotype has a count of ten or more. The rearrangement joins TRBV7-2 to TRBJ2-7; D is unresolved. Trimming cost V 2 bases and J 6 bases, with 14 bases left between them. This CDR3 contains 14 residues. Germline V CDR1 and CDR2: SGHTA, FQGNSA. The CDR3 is CASSLMRTVTEQYF. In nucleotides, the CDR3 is TGTGCCAGCAGCTTAATGCGGACGGTCACCGAGCAGTACTTC.

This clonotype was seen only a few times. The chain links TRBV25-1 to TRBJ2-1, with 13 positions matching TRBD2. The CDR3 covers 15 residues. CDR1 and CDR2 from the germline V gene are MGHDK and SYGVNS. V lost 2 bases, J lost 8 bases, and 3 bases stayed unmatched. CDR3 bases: TGTGCCAGCAGTGAAGGGACTAGCGGGATCGATGAGCAGTTCTTC. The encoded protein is CASSEGTSGIDEQFF.

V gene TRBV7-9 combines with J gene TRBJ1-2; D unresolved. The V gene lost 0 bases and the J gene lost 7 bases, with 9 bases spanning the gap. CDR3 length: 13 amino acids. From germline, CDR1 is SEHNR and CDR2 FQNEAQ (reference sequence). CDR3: CASSLAEDLGYTF. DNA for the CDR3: TGTGCCAGCAGCTTAGCAGAGGACCTTGGCTACACCTTC.

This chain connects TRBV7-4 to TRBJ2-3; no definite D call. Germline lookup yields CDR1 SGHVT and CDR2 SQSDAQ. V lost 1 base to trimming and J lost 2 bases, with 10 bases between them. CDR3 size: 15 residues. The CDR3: CASSLGVCFTDTQYF. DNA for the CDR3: TGTGCCAGCAGCTTAGGTGTCTGCTTCACAGATACGCAGTATTTT.

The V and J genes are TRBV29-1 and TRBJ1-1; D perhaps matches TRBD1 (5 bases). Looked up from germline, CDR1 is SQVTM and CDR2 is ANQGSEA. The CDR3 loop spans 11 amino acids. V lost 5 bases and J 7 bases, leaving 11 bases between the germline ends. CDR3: CSVWGSGEAFF. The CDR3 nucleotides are TGCAGCGTTTGGGGCAGCGGTGAAGCTTTCTTT.

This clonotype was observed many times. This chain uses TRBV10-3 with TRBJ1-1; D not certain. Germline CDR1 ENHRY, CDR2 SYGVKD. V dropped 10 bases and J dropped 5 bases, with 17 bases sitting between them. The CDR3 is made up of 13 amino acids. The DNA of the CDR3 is TGTGCCAGCAGGCCCCCCGGCTCAACTGAAGCTTTCTTT. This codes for CASRPPGSTEAFF.

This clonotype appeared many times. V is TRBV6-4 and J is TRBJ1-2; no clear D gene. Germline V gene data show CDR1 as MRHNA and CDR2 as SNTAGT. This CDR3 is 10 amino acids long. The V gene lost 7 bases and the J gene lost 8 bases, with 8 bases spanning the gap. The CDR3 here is CASMGLGYTF. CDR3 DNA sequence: TGTGCCAGCATGGGCCTCGGCTACACCTTC.

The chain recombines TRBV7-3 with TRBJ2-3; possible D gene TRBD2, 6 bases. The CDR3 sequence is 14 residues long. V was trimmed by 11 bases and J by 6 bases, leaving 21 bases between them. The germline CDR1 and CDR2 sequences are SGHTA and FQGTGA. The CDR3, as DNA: TGTGCCTGGAGTTCCGGGACTCAACCCGATACGCAGTATTTT. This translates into CAWSSGTQPDTQYF.

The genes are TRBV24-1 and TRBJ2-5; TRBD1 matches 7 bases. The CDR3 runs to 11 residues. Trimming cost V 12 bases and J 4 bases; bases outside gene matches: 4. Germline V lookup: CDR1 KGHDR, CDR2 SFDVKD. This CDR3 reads CAGQARETQYF. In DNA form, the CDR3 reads TGTGCCGGACAGGCGAGAGAGACCCAGTACTTC.

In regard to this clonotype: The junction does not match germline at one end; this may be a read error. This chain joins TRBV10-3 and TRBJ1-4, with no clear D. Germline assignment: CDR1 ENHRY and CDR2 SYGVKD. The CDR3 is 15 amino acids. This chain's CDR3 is CASSEAEGGNEKLFF. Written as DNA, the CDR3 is TGTGCCAGCAGTGAAGCGGAAGGAGGAAATGAAAAACTGTTTTTT.

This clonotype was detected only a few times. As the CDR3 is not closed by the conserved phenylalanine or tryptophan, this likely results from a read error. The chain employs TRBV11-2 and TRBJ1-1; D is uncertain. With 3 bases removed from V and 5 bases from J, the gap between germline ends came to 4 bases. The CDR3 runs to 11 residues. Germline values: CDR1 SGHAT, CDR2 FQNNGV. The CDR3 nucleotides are TGTGCCAGCAGCTTGTTTACTGAAGCTTTCTCT. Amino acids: CASSLFTEAFS.

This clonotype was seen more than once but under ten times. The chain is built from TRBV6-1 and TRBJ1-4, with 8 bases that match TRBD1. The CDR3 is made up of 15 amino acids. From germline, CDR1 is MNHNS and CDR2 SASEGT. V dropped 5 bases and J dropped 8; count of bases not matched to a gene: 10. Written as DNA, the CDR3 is TGTGCCAGCAGTTTAACGTCAGGGGGCGAAGAAAAACTGTTTTTT. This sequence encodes CASSLTSGGEEKLFF.

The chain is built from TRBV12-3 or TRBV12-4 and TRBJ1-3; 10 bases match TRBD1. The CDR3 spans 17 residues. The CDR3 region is CASGPRPGTGAGNTIYF. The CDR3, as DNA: TGTGCTAGTGGTCCGAGACCCGGGACAGGGGCTGGAAACACCATATATTTT.

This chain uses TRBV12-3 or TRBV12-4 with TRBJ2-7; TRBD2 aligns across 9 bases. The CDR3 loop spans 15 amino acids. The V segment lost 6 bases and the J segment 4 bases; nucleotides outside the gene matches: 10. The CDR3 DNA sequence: TGTGCCAGCAGCTTGCGAGCGGGAGGATATTACGAGCAGTACTTC. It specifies CASSLRAGGYYEQYF.

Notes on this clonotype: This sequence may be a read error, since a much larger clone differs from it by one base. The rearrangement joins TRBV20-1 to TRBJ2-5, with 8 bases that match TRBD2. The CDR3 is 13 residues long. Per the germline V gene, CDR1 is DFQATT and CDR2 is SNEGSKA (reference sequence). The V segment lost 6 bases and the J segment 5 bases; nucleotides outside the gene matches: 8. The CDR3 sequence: CSAFGGGGETQYF. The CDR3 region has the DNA TGCAGTGCCTTCGGGGGGGGAGGGGAGACCCAGTACTTC.

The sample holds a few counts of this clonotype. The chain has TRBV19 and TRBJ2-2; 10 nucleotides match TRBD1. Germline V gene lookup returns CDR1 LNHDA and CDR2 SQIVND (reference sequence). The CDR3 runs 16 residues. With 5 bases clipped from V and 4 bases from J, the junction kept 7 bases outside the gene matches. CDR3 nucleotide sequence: TGTGCCAGTAGTCCCACCCGGACAGGGGGCACCGGGGAGCTGTTTTTT. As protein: CASSPTRTGGTGELFF.

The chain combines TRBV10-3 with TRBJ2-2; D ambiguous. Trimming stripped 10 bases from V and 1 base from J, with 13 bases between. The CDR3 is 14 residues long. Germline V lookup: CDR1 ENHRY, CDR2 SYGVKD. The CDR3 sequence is CASIRTMNTGELFF. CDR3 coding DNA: TGTGCCAGCATAAGGACGATGAACACCGGGGAGCTGTTTTTT.

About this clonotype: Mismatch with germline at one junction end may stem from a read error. DNA of the CDR3: TGTGCCAGCAGTCTCGGGGGGTCTGGGACCAACGTCCTGACTTTC. The encoded protein is CASSLGGSGTNVLTF. The chain couples TRBV25-1 to TRBJ2-6, with 7 bases lining up with TRBD2. The CDR3 is 15 residues long. CDR1 and CDR2 from the germline V gene are MGHDK and SYGVNS.

As DNA, the CDR3 is TGTGCCAGTAGTATAGGATCGGACAGCCTTGCAACTAATGAAAAACTGTTTTTT. This codes for CASSIGSDSLATNEKLFF. The rearrangement uses TRBV19 and TRBJ1-4; TRBD1 is a possible D gene (6 bases). V was shortened by 1 base and J by 0 bases, with 15 bases between the two germline ends. Germline-derived CDR1 and CDR2 are LNHDA and SQIVND (reference sequence). This CDR3 spans 18 amino acids.

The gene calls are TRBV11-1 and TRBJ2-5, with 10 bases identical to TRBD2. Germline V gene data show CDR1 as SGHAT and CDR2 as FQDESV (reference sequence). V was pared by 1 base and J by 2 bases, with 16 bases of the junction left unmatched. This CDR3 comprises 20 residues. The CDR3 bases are TGTGCCAGCAGCTTAGGGGCAGCTTGGGCTAGCGGGAGAGAACAAGAGACCCAGTACTTC. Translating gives CASSLGAAWASGREQETQYF.

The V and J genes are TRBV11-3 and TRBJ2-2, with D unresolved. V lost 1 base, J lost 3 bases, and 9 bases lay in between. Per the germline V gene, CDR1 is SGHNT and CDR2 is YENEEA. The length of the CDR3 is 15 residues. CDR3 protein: CASSLGTHYTGELFF. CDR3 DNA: TGTGCCAGCAGCTTAGGTACCCATTACACCGGGGAGCTGTTTTTT. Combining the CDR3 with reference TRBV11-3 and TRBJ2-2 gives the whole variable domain EAGVVQSPRYKIIEKKQPVAFWCNPISGHNTLYWYLQNLGQGPELLIRYENEEAVDDSQLPKDRFSAERLKGVDSTLKIQPAELGDSAVYLCASSLGTHYTGELFFGEGSRLTVL.

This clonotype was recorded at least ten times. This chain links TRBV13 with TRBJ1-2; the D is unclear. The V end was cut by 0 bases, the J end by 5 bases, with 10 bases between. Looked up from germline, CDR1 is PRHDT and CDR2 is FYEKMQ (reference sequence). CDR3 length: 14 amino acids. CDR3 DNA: TGTGCCAGCAGCTTAGGCCCGGAGGATTATGGCTACACCTTC. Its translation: CASSLGPEDYGYTF.

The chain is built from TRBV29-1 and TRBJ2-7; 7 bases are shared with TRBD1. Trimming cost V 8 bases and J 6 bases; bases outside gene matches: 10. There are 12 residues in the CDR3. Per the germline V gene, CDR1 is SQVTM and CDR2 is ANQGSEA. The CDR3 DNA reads TGCAGCAGTAAGACAGGGTTGGGCGAGCAGTACTTC. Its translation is CSSKTGLGEQYF.

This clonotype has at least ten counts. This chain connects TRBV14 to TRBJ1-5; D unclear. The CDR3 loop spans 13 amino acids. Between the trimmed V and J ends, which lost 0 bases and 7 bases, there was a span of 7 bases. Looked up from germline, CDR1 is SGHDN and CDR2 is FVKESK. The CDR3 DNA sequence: TGTGCCAGCAGCCAAGAAGATGGACAGCCCCAGCATTTT. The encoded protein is CASSQEDGQPQHF.

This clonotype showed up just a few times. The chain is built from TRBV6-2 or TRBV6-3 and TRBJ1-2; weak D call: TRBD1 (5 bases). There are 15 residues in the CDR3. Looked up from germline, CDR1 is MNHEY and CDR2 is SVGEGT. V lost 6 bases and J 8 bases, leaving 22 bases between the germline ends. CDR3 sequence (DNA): TGTGCCAGCAGGACTCTGCGGGGAGCTTCAGGGGGCTACACCTTC. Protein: CASRTLRGASGGYTF.

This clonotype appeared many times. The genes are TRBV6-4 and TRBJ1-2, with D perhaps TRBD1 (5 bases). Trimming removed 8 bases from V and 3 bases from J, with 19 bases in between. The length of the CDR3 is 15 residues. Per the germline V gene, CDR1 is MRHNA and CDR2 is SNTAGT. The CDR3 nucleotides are TGTGCCAGCTCCGGGGCAGCCAGCCCCTACTATGGCTACACCTTC. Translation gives CASSGAASPYYGYTF.

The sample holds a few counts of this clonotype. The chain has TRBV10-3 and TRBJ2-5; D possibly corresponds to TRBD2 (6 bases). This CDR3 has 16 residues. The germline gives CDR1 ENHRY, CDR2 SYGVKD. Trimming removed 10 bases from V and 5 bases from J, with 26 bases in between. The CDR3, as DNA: TGTGCCAGCAGCCTTCTAAGGGAGGAACTCGGGGAGACCCAGTACTTC. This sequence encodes CASSLLREELGETQYF.

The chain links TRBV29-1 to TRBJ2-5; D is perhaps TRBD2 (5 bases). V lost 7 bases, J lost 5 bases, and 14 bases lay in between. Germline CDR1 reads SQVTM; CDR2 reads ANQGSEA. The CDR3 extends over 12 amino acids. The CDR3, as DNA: TGCAGCGGTCTCCGGGGAGTCGAGACCCAGTACTTC. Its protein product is CSGLRGVETQYF.

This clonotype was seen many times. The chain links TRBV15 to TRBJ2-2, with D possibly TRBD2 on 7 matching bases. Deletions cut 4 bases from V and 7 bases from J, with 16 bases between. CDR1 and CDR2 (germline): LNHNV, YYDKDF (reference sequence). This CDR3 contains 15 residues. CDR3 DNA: TGTGCCACCAGCACCATTTTAGGGGGGGACGGGGAGCTGTTTTTT. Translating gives CATSTILGGDGELFF.